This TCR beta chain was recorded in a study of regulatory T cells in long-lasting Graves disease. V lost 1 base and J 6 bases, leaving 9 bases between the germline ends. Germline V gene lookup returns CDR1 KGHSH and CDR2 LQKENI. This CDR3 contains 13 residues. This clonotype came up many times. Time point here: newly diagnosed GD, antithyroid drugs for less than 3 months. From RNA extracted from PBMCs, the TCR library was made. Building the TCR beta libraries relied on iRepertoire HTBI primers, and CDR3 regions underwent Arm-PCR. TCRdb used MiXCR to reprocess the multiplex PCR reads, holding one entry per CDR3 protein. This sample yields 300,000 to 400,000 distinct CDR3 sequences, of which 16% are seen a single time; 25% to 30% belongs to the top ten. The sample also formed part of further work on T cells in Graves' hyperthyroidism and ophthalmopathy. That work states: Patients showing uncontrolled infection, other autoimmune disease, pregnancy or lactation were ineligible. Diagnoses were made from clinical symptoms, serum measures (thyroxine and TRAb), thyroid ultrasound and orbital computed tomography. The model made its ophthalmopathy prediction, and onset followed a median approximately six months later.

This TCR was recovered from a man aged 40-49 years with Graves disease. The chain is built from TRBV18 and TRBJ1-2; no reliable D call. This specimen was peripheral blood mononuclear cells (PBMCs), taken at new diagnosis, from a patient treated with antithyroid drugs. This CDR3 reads CASSPQQMDGYTF. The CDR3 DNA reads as TGTGCCAGCTCACCACAGCAGATGGATGGCTACACCTTC.